The 9 T cell receptor beta chains below were found in one sample sequenced in a study of identical twins (TCRdb year 2016). Libraries were made using 5' RACE. Sequencing was performed on an Illumina HiSeq 2000. Clones were called with MiXCR by TCRdb after fastp trimmed the public reads at Q25, and only in-frame beta chains were retained. A single entry per CDR3 protein holds the most common genes and DNA from its merged rows. Counted in this sample were approximately 600,000 distinct CDR3 sequences; 7% to 7.5% of them appeared once. Together, the top ten hold over 1.5% of the sample. A further study also used this sample, focusing on yellow fever vaccine responses in identical twins.

Sequences were obtained from PBMCs. The receptors come from a woman aged 18-29 years in good health.

V gene TRBV11-2 combines with J gene TRBJ2-1; 7 bases are a match to TRBD2. The CDR3 totals 15 residues. The trim removed 6 bases at V and 6 bases at J, leaving 11 bases unmatched. Germline-derived CDR1 and CDR2 are SGHAT and FQNNGV. The CDR3 nucleotides read TGTGCCAGCAGTCGAAGCGGGGATCGGGTCAATGAGCAGTTCTTC. This sequence encodes CASSRSGDRVNEQFF.

The rearrangement joins TRBV2 to TRBJ2-1; 10 bases match TRBD2. J gave up 0 bases and V 5 bases, and 10 bases lay outside the gene matches. Germline V gene data show CDR1 as SNHLY and CDR2 as FYNNEI. The CDR3 contains 18 residues. CDR3 nucleotides: TGTGCCAGCAGTTCTCTCCTAGCGGGAGACCACTCCTACAATGAGCAGTTCTTC. Amino acids: CASSSLLAGDHSYNEQFF.

The chain has TRBV5-6 and TRBJ2-3; a possible D gene is TRBD2 (6 bases). The V and J ends lost 1 base and 3 bases respectively, with 12 bases between them. The CDR3 consists of 15 residues. CDR1 is SGHDT, CDR2 YYEEEE, per germline. CDR3 sequence: CASSLNGGVTDTQYF. CDR3 DNA sequence: TGTGCCAGCAGCTTGAACGGGGGTGTAACAGATACGCAGTATTTT. Variable domain in full (rest from reference TRBV5-6 and TRBJ2-3): DAGVTQSPTHLIKTRGQQVTLRCSPKSGHDTVSWYQQALGQGPQFIFQYYEEEERQRGNFPDRFSGHQFPNYSSELNVNALLLGDSALYLCASSLNGGVTDTQYFGPGTRLTVL.

The CDR3, as DNA: TGTGCCAGCAGTTTAGTAGGGCTAGCGGGGAGAAATGAGCAGTTCTTC. It is translated as CASSLVGLAGRNEQFF. This chain connects TRBV12-3 or TRBV12-4 to TRBJ2-1; 9 positions match TRBD2. J lost 7 bases, V lost 1 base, and 8 bases had no gene match. The CDR3 has 16 residues.

This clonotype was seen only a few times. The gene calls are TRBV20-1 and TRBJ2-1, with TRBD2 matching 10 bases. From germline, CDR1 is DFQATT and CDR2 SNEGSKA (reference sequence). V gave up 6 bases and J gave up 10 bases; unmatched junction bases: 12. This CDR3 is 14 amino acids long. The CDR3 bases are TGCAGTGCAGCTCTTTGGACTAGCGGTGGGGAGCAGTTCTTC. Its protein product is CSAALWTSGGEQFF.

The table lists this clonotype with many counts. The chain employs TRBV6-5 and TRBJ2-4; possible D gene TRBD2, 6 bases. The V and J ends lost 8 bases and 6 bases respectively, with 11 bases between them. From germline, CDR1 is MNHEY and CDR2 SVGAGI. This CDR3 contains 12 residues. CDR3 loop: CASRGTTNIQYF. As DNA, the CDR3 is TGTGCCAGCCGCGGGACGACAAACATTCAGTACTTC.

This clonotype was detected only a few times. V and J are TRBV5-1 and TRBJ2-5; 8 bases are a match to TRBD1. Germline CDR1 is SGHRS and CDR2 is YFSETQ. Trimming at V came to 0 bases and at J to 2 bases, leaving 12 bases not matched to a gene. There are 18 residues in the CDR3. This CDR3 is CASSLGSGTGRSQETQYF. The DNA for the CDR3 is TGCGCCAGCAGCTTGGGGTCCGGGACAGGCAGATCTCAAGAGACCCAGTACTTC.

This clonotype appeared a few times. V usage is TRBV11-2 and J usage is TRBJ1-1; 7 nucleotides align to TRBD1. CDR1 and CDR2 (germline): SGHAT, FQNNGV. V gave up 5 bases and J gave up 6 bases; unmatched junction bases: 15. The CDR3 covers 16 residues. CDR3 protein: CASSALQGRPYAEAFF. CDR3 sequence (DNA): TGTGCCAGCAGCGCGTTACAGGGGCGGCCGTACGCTGAAGCTTTCTTT.

The V gene is TRBV19, the J gene TRBJ2-1; TRBD2 agrees at 8 bases. The CDR3 is 16 amino acids. Trimming removed 7 bases from V and 3 bases from J; junction bases left unmatched: 11. The germline gives CDR1 LNHDA, CDR2 SQIVND (reference sequence). The CDR3 bases are TGTGCCAGTACCTCCCAGGCGGGGGGCTTCTACAATGAGCAGTTCTTC. It is translated as CASTSQAGGFYNEQFF.